The T cell receptor (beta chain) described here comes from a study of shared clonotypes between healthy human individuals (dated by TCRdb to 2020 to 2021). A note on the overall study: The cohort included three men and two women between 18 and 49 years of age. Libraries were prepared and TCR repertoires were sequenced by different laboratories using diverse techniques, in order to increase sequencing depth and limit assay-specific biases. Per donor, leukapheresis produced somewhere between about 0.9 and 10 billion PBMCs. To estimate repertoire size and how much clonotypes are shared between individuals, the study performed deep sequencing of blood TCR repertoires from five healthy adults.

For this chain, trimming is 3 bases at the V end and 7 bases at the J end, and the number of junction bases without a gene match is 5. From the cysteine through the phenylalanine, the CDR3 covers 13 amino acids. The DNA shown is the 39-base CDR3, in frame from base 1. According to the germline V gene, CDR1 reads SQVTM and CDR2 reads ANQGSEA. Concerning this clone itself: Its target antigen remains unknown. No quality values exist for individual bases; no much larger clone is one base distant.

Study-wide conclusions, independent of this receptor: Pairwise subsampling led to the expectation that sequencing depth would affect the degree of clonotype sharing among donors. Only blood was sampled, and tissue TCR repertoires likely differ from those in blood. The small number of donors limited the genetic and exposure-history diversity represented.

The donors were healthy, HIV-negative adults with no recently reported acute infections or vaccinations. Only Caucasian adults living in Nashville, Tennessee, USA were represented among the donors. For unsorted samples, approximately 81 million PBMCs were counted, and genomic DNA was extracted using the QIAamp DNA Blood Mini kit. Blood was obtained by leukapheresis, after which PBMCs were separated by Ficoll-Histopaque density gradient centrifugation and cryopreserved in liquid nitrogen vapor phase. Using the deep immunoSEQ assay, multiplex PCR amplified TCR CDR3 regions from genomic DNA. Genomic DNA extracted from each cell subset was distributed evenly over all wells of several immunoSEQ 96-well plates, and each plate served as one replicate. Each replicate PCR for unsorted PBMC received about 0.3 ug genomic DNA, equal to about 30,000 T cell genomes. Unsorted PBMC genomic DNA was sequenced across ten immunoSEQ deep assay plates. Purified libraries were quantified with a Qubit 3.0 fluorometer, sized on a Bioanalyzer 2100, and re-quantified with the KAPA Library Quantification kit. Each immunoSEQ 96-well plate was sequenced on its own single-read 150-cycle Illumina NextSeq 550 flow cell. Processing in the source paper ran as follows. The immunoSEQ output contained only junctional sequences without quality scores, so filtering could not match that applied to full-length reads. Sequences were annotated with PyIR, a Python wrapper for IgBLAST v1.9, using IMGT germline references to assign V/J genes and CDR3. Reads with weak V/J assignments (E-value above 1e-6), missing CDR3, stop codons, out-of-frame junctions, or ambiguous translated residues were removed. A V3J clonotype was defined by an identical inferred V gene, J gene, and CDR3 amino acid sequence. To compute the percentage overlap between repertoires, the number of shared unique clonotypes was divided by the size of the smaller repertoire. Three approaches were used to assess repertoire richness: RTK rarefaction, the Chao1 estimator, and Recon v2.1 estimates of unobserved clonotypes. Held by TCRdb, this immuneACCESS table contains in-frame sequences only and omits some clones. Under half of the omission traces to an unresolved V gene where checked; the cause of the rest is unknown. The DNA gave D and trimming, while V, J and clone size come from that table. The sample table holds about 480,000 clones, of which about 80% were seen once. The biggest ten clones account for 9.5% to 15% of the sample.

This receptor was identified in a woman aged 40 to 50 in good health. Some clones in this sample may be carry-over from other donors' samples. The material sequenced was PBMCs. The chain was built from TRBV29-1 and TRBJ2-7; 11 central bases correspond to TRBD1. The CDR3 here reads CSVDRTGGREQYF. The nucleotide sequence is given as TGCAGCGTTGACCGGACAGGGGGCCGGGAGCAGTACTTC.